This is a list of T cell receptor beta chains from one sample in a study of CD8+ T cells in alopecia areata. TCRdb keeps only in-frame clones here, not all; method: immunoSEQ multiplex PCR. The sample lists 150,000 to 200,000 clones; under 80% were seen once. The specimen comprised CD4+ T cells sorted from blood, sampled at roughly week 49, from a patient treated with tofacitinib. The origin of the receptors is a human donor with alopecia areata. Each CDR3 is given with its conserved first and last residue. The D gene is left open where the match is weak. Not every row has a clone size; where given, it reads once, few, many or a size class.

>TRBJ2-5|-|TRBV7-9|-
TGTGCCAGCAGCGCGCAGATGTACCAAGAGACCCAGTACTTC
CASSAQMYQETQYF
>TRBJ2-1|few|TRBV11-2|-
TGTGCCAGCAGCCGGGCAGGGGATAGCCACAATGAGCAGTTCTTC
CASSRAGDSHNEQFF
>TRBJ2-6|-|TRBV14|-
TGTGCCAGCAGCGACATCCGCGCTGGGGCCAACGTCCTGACTTTC
CASSDIRAGANVLTF
>TRBJ2-7|once|TRBV29-1|TRBD1
TGCAGCGTTCGGACAGGGACCGAGCAGTACTTC
CSVRTGTEQYF
>TRBJ1-2|-|TRBV30|TRBD1
TGTGCCTGGGGAAAGGACAGGGAGATTGGCTACACCTTC
CAWGKDREIGYTF
>TRBJ1-6|-|TRBV30|-
TGTGCCTGGAGGGGGCGTGGGAATTCACCCCTCCACTTT
CAWRGRGNSPLHF
>TRBJ2-1|-|TRBV14|TRBD1
TGTGCCAGCAGCCAAGAGATAGGGGGCTACTACAATGAGCAGTTCTTC
CASSQEIGGYYNEQFF
>TRBJ1-1|few|TRBV29-1|-
TGCAGCGTTGTTCCGGGGGCGCGTACTGAAGCTTTCTTT
CSVVPGARTEAFF
>TRBJ2-1|-|TRBV18|-
TGTGCCAGCTCACCACAGGGTATCAATGAGCAGTTCTTC
CASSPQGINEQFF
>TRBJ2-2|few|TRBV23-1|TRBD1
TGCGCCAGCAGTCCTAGACAGGGTACCACCGGGGAGCTGTTTTTT
CASSPRQGTTGELFF
>TRBJ2-3|-|TRBV7-3|TRBD1
TGTGCCAGCAGCTTAGGGACAGGGTACACAGATACGCAGTATTTT
CASSLGTGYTDTQYF
>TRBJ2-3|-|TRBV27|TRBD1
TGTGCCAGCAGTGTCGCCGGGACAGTCATACGCACAGATACGCAGTATTTT
CASSVAGTVIRTDTQYF
>TRBJ1-1|-|TRBV6-6|-
TGTGCCAGCAGTTCCCCGGGGTACAACACTGAAGCTTTCTTT
CASSSPGYNTEAFF
>TRBJ1-2|-|TRBV30|-
TGTGCCTGGCTGACTACCTATGGCTACACCTTC
CAWLTTYGYTF
>TRBJ1-5|-|TRBV29-1|-
TGCAGCGTCAGGGATAGCAATCAGCCCCAGCATTTT
CSVRDSNQPQHF
>TRBJ2-2|-|TRBV7-9|-
TGTGCCAGCAGACCGGGACGGAACACCGGGGAGCTGTTTTTT
CASRPGRNTGELFF
>TRBJ2-7|-|TRBV4-3|-
TGCGCCAGCAGCCCTGAAACAGGGTACGGCGAGCAGTACTTC
CASSPETGYGEQYF
>TRBJ2-5|-|TRBV29-1|TRBD2
TGCAGCGTCTCTAGCGGGGGGGTTCAAGAGACCCAGTACTTC
CSVSSGGVQETQYF
>TRBJ1-4|few|TRBV6-1|-
TGTGCCAGCAGTGAATCCCGGAATGAAAAACTGTTTTTT
CASSESRNEKLFF
>TRBJ2-5|-|TRBV29-1|-
TGCAGCGTTGATGCAGGGACCCAGTACTTC
CSVDAGTQYF
>TRBJ1-2|-|TRBV30|-
TGTGCCTGGAGTGATACCTCCACACCTTTCTATGGCTACACCTTC
CAWSDTSTPFYGYTF
>TRBJ1-4|few|TRBV30|-
TGTGCCTGGAGTAGGATTGCCACTAATGAAAAACTGTTTTTT
CAWSRIATNEKLFF
>TRBJ2-7|once|TRBV27|-
TGTGCCAGCAGTTTAACGAACAGACACGAGCAGTACTTC
CASSLTNRHEQYF
>TRBJ1-2|-|TRBV29-1|-
TGCAGCGTTGCTCCCGAGGATGGCTACACCTTC
CSVAPEDGYTF
>TRBJ1-2|-|TRBV29-1|TRBD1
TGCAGCGTTGCGGACAGGGGGTCCTATGGCTACACCTTC
CSVADRGSYGYTF
>TRBJ2-3|-|TRBV18|-
TGTGCCAGCTCACCGATCAGCACAGATACGCAGTATTTT
CASSPISTDTQYF
>TRBJ2-5|-|TRBV27|-
TGTGCCAGCAGAAAGGACGGATCCCAAGAGACCCAGTACTTC
CASRKDGSQETQYF
>TRBJ1-2|-|TRBV9|-
TGTGCCAGCAGCGTAGGTCCGGAACGGAGGGATGACACCTTC
CASSVGPERRDDTF
>TRBJ2-5|-|TRBV4-2|-
TGTGCCAGCAGCCAAGAGGGGGGCACGCAAGAGACCCAGTACTTC
CASSQEGGTQETQYF
>TRBJ1-2|-|TRBV9|TRBD1
TGTGCCAGCAGCGTTACAGGGGCCTATGGCTACACCTTC
CASSVTGAYGYTF
>TRBJ1-1|-|TRBV6-5|-
TGTGCCAGCAGTTCCCCGGGAAGAGCCAGGGAAGCTTTCTTT
CASSSPGRAREAFF
>TRBJ1-6|-|TRBV30|TRBD1
TGTGCCTGGAGTGTAAGCCAGGGGGGACCCCTCCACTTT
CAWSVSQGGPLHF